The subject of this entry is one T cell receptor (beta chain). Its cognate antigen is unknown. The CDR3 extends over 15 amino acids. V trimming: 0 bases; J trimming: 4 bases; junction bases outside the gene matches: 2. Germline CDR1 is MNHGY and CDR2 is SAAAGT. TCRdb's copy holds only in-frame clones and misses some; the assay was immunoSEQ multiplex PCR. There are approximately 5,000 clones in the sample; 72% occur only once, and about 37% lies in the top ten. This entry is derived from a study of graft-versus-host responses after intestinal transplantation. Study context: Multivisceral, liver-intestinal, or isolated intestinal transplants were received by the recipients. Induction with anti-thymocyte globulin, then tacrolimus and steroids for around three years, was given to all recipients.

Overall study results and limits: Allograft clonal ratios (graft-versus-host to host-versus-graft) were high in patients who had graft-donor T cell macrochimerism. Recipient marrow held GvH clones, some first seen in ileum or blood.

The sample here was PBMCs, taken 510 to 550 days after intestinal transplant. The chain has TRBV6-8 and TRBJ2-7; 11 positions agree with TRBD2. The receptor comes from a human patient who received an intestinal transplant, so some T cells may come from the graft donor. DNA of the CDR3: TGTGCCAGCAGTTACTCTAGCGGGGGGGCGTACGAGCAGTACTTC. Translation gives CASSYSSGGAYEQYF.